A single sample is the source of the 5 T cell receptor beta chains below, sequenced in a study of blood T cell repertoires in COVID-19. Assay: immunoSEQ multiplex PCR; the TCRdb copy retains only in-frame clones and omits some. The sample lists approximately 31,000 clones; approximately 85% were seen once. The sequenced sample consisted of peripheral blood. Receptors originate from a woman aged 55 to 70 with active COVID-19.

The CDR3 region is CASSFPKHGDTQYF. DNA for the CDR3: TGCGCCAGCAGCTTTCCCAAGCATGGAGATACGCAGTATTTT. This chain links TRBV5-1 with TRBJ2-3; no reliable D call. This CDR3 region has 14 residues. Trimming took 2 bases from V and 5 from J, leaving 12 bases between them. Germline CDR1 is SGHRS and CDR2 is YFSETQ. Filled out from reference TRBV5-1 and TRBJ2-3, the complete variable domain reads KAGVTQTPRYLIKTRGQQVTLSCSPISGHRSVSWYQQTPGQGLQFLFEYFSETQRNKGNFPGRFSGRQFSNSRSEMNVSTLELGDSALYLCASSFPKHGDTQYFGPGTRLTVL.

The chain carries TRBV6-1 and TRBJ2-3; 8 bases map to TRBD2. The CDR3 length is 18 residues. Germline values: CDR1 MNHNS, CDR2 SASEGT. The V and J ends lost 3 bases and 2 bases, in that order; junction bases with no gene match: 13. CDR3 DNA: TGTGCCAGCAGTGAGACGACTAGCGCTTTTAGGCTCACAGATACGCAGTATTTT. This encodes CASSETTSAFRLTDTQYF.

This clone has a single count. The chain couples TRBV2 to TRBJ1-6, with 9 bases that match TRBD1. Germline CDR1 is SNHLY and CDR2 is FYNNEI. With 4 bases clipped from V and 7 bases from J, the junction kept 2 bases outside the gene matches. The CDR3 totals 14 residues. For the CDR3, the DNA is TGTGCCAGCAGTGGACAGGGGGAAAATTCACCCCTCCACTTT. This translates into CASSGQGENSPLHF.

V usage is TRBV4-1 and J usage is TRBJ2-1; the match to TRBD2 covers 8 bases. The ends lost 3 bases at V and 3 bases at J; junction bases unmatched: 7. The CDR3 contains 16 residues. Germline V gives CDR1 MGHRA, CDR2 YSYEKL. CDR3 loop: CASSQGTSGYYNEQFF. CDR3 sequence (DNA): TGCGCCAGCAGCCAGGGAACTAGCGGATACTACAATGAGCAGTTCTTC.

The rearrangement uses TRBV2 and TRBJ2-2; the D gene is possibly TRBD2 (6 bases). Trimming pared 7 bases from V and 3 bases from J, leaving 12 bases between. The V gene's germline CDR1 is SNHLY and CDR2 FYNNEI. The CDR3 runs to 14 residues. CDR3 coding DNA: TGTGCCAGCAATACGGGAGCGTACACCGGGGAGCTGTTTTTT. Its protein is CASNTGAYTGELFF. Together with reference TRBV2 and TRBJ2-2, the CDR3 gives the full variable domain: EPEVTQTPSHQVTQMGQEVILRCVPISNHLYFYWYRQILGQKVEFLVSFYNNEISEKSEIFDDQFSVERPDGSNFTLKIRSTKLEDSAMYFCASNTGAYTGELFFGEGSRLTVL.